Described below is a single T cell receptor beta chain sequence and its context. These data come from a study of tumor-infiltrating lymphocytes in localized non-small cell lung cancer. Study as a whole: Several tumor histologies, both smoking statuses, and some post-neoadjuvant chemotherapy samples were included.

There are 14 residues in the CDR3. CDR1 and CDR2 (germline): SQVTM, ANQGSEA. V lost 3 bases to trimming and J lost 4 bases, with 15 bases between them. Some clones are missing from TCRdb's copy, which holds only in-frame ones; the method was immunoSEQ multiplex PCR. The profile shows about 12,000 clones, around 80% of them singletons. Sequencing used lung tumor tissue. The clonotype comes from a human donor with non-small cell lung cancer. This chain uses TRBV29-1 with TRBJ1-1, with D tentatively TRBD1 (5 bases). In nucleotides, the CDR3 is TGCAGCGTTGATATCTTGGGGGTGGCCACTGAAGCTTTCTTT. This gives the protein CSVDILGVATEAFF.